A single sample gave rise to the 24 T cell receptor beta chains below, sequenced in a study of Ad26.COV2.S vaccination and SARS-CoV-2 variants. TCRdb's table, derived via immunoSEQ multiplex PCR, lists solely in-frame clones and lacks some. The sample includes fewer than 300,000 clones, 70% to 90% of them seen just once. Specified treatment: some 19 received Ad26.COV2.S at low or high dose, single or two shots; several received placebo; per-sample allocation not given. At day 63 after the first vaccine or placebo injection, samples were drawn. Here the sequenced sample was peripheral blood, taken in a trial of Ad26.COV2.S vaccine versus placebo. These receptors came from a person between 18 and 60 years old who received the Ad26.COV2.S COVID-19 vaccine or a placebo.

The chain links TRBV6-2 or TRBV6-3 to TRBJ1-1; possible D gene TRBD1, 6 bases. The germline V gene encodes CDR1 MNHEY and CDR2 SVGEGT. With 2 bases removed from V and 6 bases from J, the gap between germline ends came to 10 bases. The CDR3 spans 13 residues. CDR3 region: CASSYGGLPEAFF. CDR3 DNA: TGTGCCAGCAGTTACGGGGGGCTCCCTGAAGCTTTCTTT.

This chain joins TRBV7-9 and TRBJ2-3; perhaps TRBD2 as D (6 bases). With 6 bases removed from V and 2 bases from J, the gap between germline ends came to 15 bases. The CDR3 length is 15 residues. Germline CDR1 is SEHNR and CDR2 is FQNEAQ (reference sequence). CDR3 amino acids: CASRASASTTDTQYF. The CDR3 bases are TGTGCCAGCAGGGCTAGCGCCTCAACCACAGATACGCAGTATTTT.

This clone is a singleton in its sample. The chain has TRBV10-3 and TRBJ2-6, with D tentatively TRBD1 (5 bases). Germline V CDR1 and CDR2: ENHRY, SYGVKD. The V gene lost 5 bases and the J gene lost 2 bases, with 10 bases spanning the gap. The CDR3 consists of 15 residues. CDR3 sequence (DNA): TGTGCCATCAGTCAGGGTTATCCTGGGGCCAACGTCCTGACTTTC. It yields the protein CAISQGYPGANVLTF.

The chain carries TRBV5-8 and TRBJ2-1; D gene unclear. CDR1 and CDR2 from the germline V gene are SGHTS and YDEGEE. CDR3 size: 15 residues. Trimming took 1 base from V and 4 from J, leaving 12 bases between them. The CDR3 sequence: CASSLSGRLYNEQFF. CDR3 bases: TGTGCCAGCAGCTTGTCGGGCAGGCTATACAATGAGCAGTTCTTC.

This clone was seen a handful of times. The chain uses TRBV3-1 (or the pseudogene TRBV3-2) and TRBJ1-1; the match to TRBD1 covers 10 bases. V lost 10 bases to trimming and J lost 4 bases; unmatched junction nucleotides: 6. In germline, CDR1 is LGHDT, CDR2 YNNKEL (reference sequence). The CDR3 is 13 residues long. The CDR3 here is CAMGDRGGTEAFF. The CDR3 DNA reads TGTGCCATGGGGGACAGGGGCGGCACTGAAGCTTTCTTT.

On this clone itself: The same CDR3 arises from other DNA sequences in this sample as well. The gene calls are TRBV6-6 and TRBJ1-5; D not resolved. V lost 7 bases and J lost 0, with 7 bases in between. CDR3 length: 13 amino acids. CDR1 and CDR2 from the germline V gene are MNHNY and SVGAGI (reference sequence). The DNA of the CDR3 is TGTGCCAGCACGGCCCTTAGCAATCAGCCCCAGCATTTT. Residues: CASTALSNQPQHF.

The chain couples TRBV15 to TRBJ2-7, with 9 bases lining up with TRBD1. V shed 1 base and J 2 bases; nucleotides not matched to a gene: 3. Germline-derived CDR1 and CDR2 are LNHNV and YYDKDF (reference sequence). This CDR3 is built from 15 residues. The CDR3 DNA reads as TGTGCCACCAGCAGAGCGGGACAGGGAGCCTACGAGCAGTACTTC. Its protein is CATSRAGQGAYEQYF.

The gene calls are TRBV12-5 and TRBJ2-1; 9 bases line up with TRBD1. Germline CDR1 is LGHNT and CDR2 is FRNRAP. The CDR3 length is 13 residues. Germline trimming cut 6 bases from V and 9 bases from J; bases unmatched to any gene: 6. The CDR3 region has the DNA TGTGCTAGTGGCCCACAGGGGGCGGGTGAGCAGTTCTTC. It is translated as CASGPQGAGEQFF.

The chain links TRBV30 to TRBJ1-5; D remains ambiguous. The CDR3 is made up of 13 amino acids. V was cut by 2 bases and J by 5 bases, with 10 bases left in between. CDR1 is GTSNPN, CDR2 SVGIG, per germline (reference sequence). CDR3 in amino acids: CAWSFSEDQPQHF. CDR3 DNA sequence: TGTGCCTGGAGTTTTAGTGAGGATCAGCCCCAGCATTTT.

Here the CDR3 DNA reads TGTGCCAGCAGTTACTCGATTCAGGGGAATACATATGGCTACACCTTC. Translated, it gives CASSYSIQGNTYGYTF. The chain combines TRBV6-5 with TRBJ1-2; D perhaps matches TRBD1 (6 bases). V was shortened by 0 bases and J by 5 bases, with 16 bases between the two germline ends. CDR3 length: 16 amino acids. Per the germline V gene, CDR1 is MNHEY and CDR2 is SVGAGI.

The genes are TRBV19 and TRBJ1-4; a weak D match, TRBD1 (5 bases). V lost 5 bases, J lost 0 bases, and 16 bases lay in between. This CDR3 contains 17 residues. CDR1 is LNHDA and CDR2 is SQIVND in the germline V gene (reference sequence). CDR3: CASSLTFRQPTNEKLFF. The CDR3 DNA reads as TGTGCCAGTAGTCTGACCTTTCGACAGCCAACTAATGAAAAACTGTTTTTT.

V is TRBV2 and J is TRBJ2-5, with 8 bases matching TRBD1. With V trimmed by 3 bases and J by 2 bases, 5 bases remained unmatched. The length of the CDR3 is 15 residues. The germline CDR1 and CDR2 sequences are SNHLY and FYNNEI. The CDR3 DNA reads TGTGCCAGCAGTGAGACAGGGGTCTCACAAGAGACCCAGTACTTC. Amino acids: CASSETGVSQETQYF.

CDR3: CASSPRPYDQETQYF. CDR3 bases: TGTGCCAGCAGCCCCCGACCCTATGACCAAGAGACCCAGTACTTC. The chain links TRBV3-1 (or the pseudogene TRBV3-2) to TRBJ2-5, with D uncertain. Germline CDR1 and CDR2: LGHDT and YNNKEL (reference sequence). V was shortened by 4 bases and J by 0 bases, with 12 bases between the two germline ends. The CDR3 has 15 amino acids.

The V gene is TRBV6-5, the J gene TRBJ1-2; 7 bases match TRBD1. Germline V gives CDR1 MNHEY, CDR2 SVGAGI. J gave up 3 bases and V 5 bases, and 6 bases lay outside the gene matches. CDR3 length: 14 residues. This chain's CDR3 is CASSQTGTDYGYTF. CDR3 in DNA: TGTGCCAGCAGTCAAACCGGGACAGACTATGGCTACACCTTC.

This clone was found a few times. The chain joins TRBV12-3 or TRBV12-4 to TRBJ1-2; D is undetermined. Trimming left V 5 bases short and J 6 bases short, with 10 bases between. This CDR3 contains 12 residues. CDR3 sequence: CASSIEWDGYTF. CDR3 in DNA: TGTGCCAGCAGTATCGAGTGGGATGGCTACACCTTC.

In this sample, this clone turned up a few times. The chain combines TRBV30 with TRBJ2-7; TRBD1 aligns across 11 bases. CDR3 length: 17 residues. Looked up from germline, CDR1 is GTSNPN and CDR2 is SVGIG (reference sequence). J gave up 0 bases and V 5 bases, and 12 bases lay outside the gene matches. CDR3 DNA sequence: TGTGCCTGGGACCGGGACAGGGGGTTCGGAAGCTCCTACGAGCAGTACTTC. Translated, it gives CAWDRDRGFGSSYEQYF.

The chain links TRBV18 to TRBJ1-3, with D maybe TRBD1 (6 bases). Germline loops: CDR1 KGHSH, CDR2 LQKENI. The CDR3 is 17 residues long. The V end lost 2 bases, the J end lost 3 bases, and 17 bases lay between the germline ends. CDR3 DNA: TGTGCCAGCTCACCATGGGGGGGCGTTCCGATTGGAAACACCATATATTTT. This sequence encodes CASSPWGGVPIGNTIYF.

The chain couples TRBV6-5 to TRBJ2-4; 7 bases fit TRBD1. This CDR3 contains 14 residues. With V trimmed by 5 bases and J by 2 bases, 3 bases remained unmatched. Germline CDR1 reads MNHEY; CDR2 reads SVGAGI. CDR3 DNA sequence: TGTGCCAGCAGTAAGGGACAGACCAAAAACATTCAGTACTTC. Its protein product is CASSKGQTKNIQYF.

The chain carries TRBV11-2 and TRBJ2-1; D is unresolved. Germline V gene data show CDR1 as SGHAT and CDR2 as FQNNGV. This CDR3 comprises 13 residues. V was trimmed by 4 bases and J by 9 bases, leaving 13 bases between them. The CDR3 DNA reads TGTGCCAGCAGCTCGTGGGCCGCACGTGAGCAGTTCTTC. It is translated as CASSSWAAREQFF.

The J gene is TRBJ2-3, the V gene TRBV3-1 (or the pseudogene TRBV3-2), with 7 bases fitting TRBD2. This CDR3 is 15 amino acids long. Per the germline V gene, CDR1 is LGHDT and CDR2 is YNNKEL (reference sequence). The ends lost 1 base at V and 6 bases at J; junction bases unmatched: 7. CDR3 sequence reads: CASSQARTSVDTQYF. In DNA, the CDR3 is TGTGCCAGCAGCCAAGCCCGGACTAGTGTGGATACGCAGTATTTT.

V gene TRBV3-1 (or the pseudogene TRBV3-2) combines with J gene TRBJ2-1, with 11 bases that match TRBD2. J was trimmed by 9 bases and V by 4 bases; bases with no gene match: 8. Looked up from germline, CDR1 is LGHDT and CDR2 is YNNKEL (reference sequence). The length of the CDR3 is 15 residues. CDR3 sequence reads: CASSLLAGGPGEQFF. The CDR3 nucleotides read TGTGCCAGCAGCCTTTTAGCGGGAGGGCCTGGTGAGCAGTTCTTC.

The V gene is TRBV27, the J gene TRBJ1-5; TRBD1 is a possible D gene (6 bases). CDR1 and CDR2 from the germline V gene are MNHEY and SMNVEV (reference sequence). The CDR3 length is 14 residues. V was cut by 3 bases and J by 5 bases, with 11 bases left in between. The DNA for the CDR3 is TGTGCCAGCAGTTTTTATTACAGGGATCAGCCCCAGCATTTT. Protein product: CASSFYYRDQPQHF.

This chain links TRBV6-5 with TRBJ2-7; tentative D call: TRBD2 (5 bases). Trimming removed 6 bases from V and 2 bases from J, with 17 bases in between. The CDR3 sequence is 15 residues long. Germline CDR1 is MNHEY and CDR2 is SVGAGI. The CDR3 nucleotides are TGTGCCAGCAGCGGGTCCGGGGTCGGGCCCTACGAGCAGTACTTC. This codes for CASSGSGVGPYEQYF.

This clone has a single count. V usage is TRBV5-1 and J usage is TRBJ2-5, with TRBD1 matching 11 bases. The CDR3 extends over 14 amino acids. CDR1 SGHRS and CDR2 YFSETQ come from the germline V gene. Trimming took 4 bases from V and 3 from J; bases not matched to a gene: 2. The CDR3, as DNA: TGCGCCAGCAGCCGGGACAGGGGGGAAGAGACCCAGTACTTC. Encoded protein: CASSRDRGEETQYF.